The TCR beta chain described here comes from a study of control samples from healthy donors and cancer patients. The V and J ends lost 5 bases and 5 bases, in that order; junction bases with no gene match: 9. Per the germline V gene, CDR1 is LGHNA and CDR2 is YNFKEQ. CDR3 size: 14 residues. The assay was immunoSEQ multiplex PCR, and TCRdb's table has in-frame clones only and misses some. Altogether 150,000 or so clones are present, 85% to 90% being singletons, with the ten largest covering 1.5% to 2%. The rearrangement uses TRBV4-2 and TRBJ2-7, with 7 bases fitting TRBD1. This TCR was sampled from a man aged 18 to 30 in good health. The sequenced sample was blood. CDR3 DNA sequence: TGTGCCAGCAGCGCCAACATAGGGGGCGACGAGCAGTACTTC. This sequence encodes CASSANIGGDEQYF.